This TCR beta chain was found in a study of T cells in localized non-small cell lung cancer. The study's findings and limits: Clonality peaked in uninvolved adjacent lung rather than tumor. Higher adjacent-lung clonality was associated with shorter survival.

The V and J ends lost 0 bases and 2 bases respectively, with 5 bases between them. Per the germline V gene, CDR1 is SGHVS and CDR2 is FQNEAQ. CDR3 length equals 13 residues. Profiled with immunoSEQ multiplex PCR; TCRdb holds only in-frame clones, not every one. This sample carries 20,000 to 30,000 clones, approximately 87% of them seen once, and the ten largest clones take about 1.1%. Notes on this clone: Its antigen remains unidentified.

This clonotype originated in a woman aged 40-69 years with stage I lung adenocarcinoma. Material: peripheral blood, obtained before any cancer treatment. The chain has TRBV7-8 and TRBJ2-7, with D hard to call. CDR3 protein: CASSLALPYEQYF. The DNA of the CDR3 is TGTGCCAGCAGCTTAGCCCTCCCCTACGAGCAGTACTTC.